The 16 T cell receptor beta chains listed next were all sequenced from one sample in a study of cytomegalovirus exposure and HLA in healthy donors. 13 Jbeta primers and 60 Vbeta primers were used for the PCR. The protocol was immunoSEQ multiplex PCR, while the TCRdb copy is restricted to in-frame clones and leaves out a portion. This table has 150,000 to 200,000 clones, about 80% appearing once. Sequencing was carried out using PBMCs. These receptors originate from a man aged 18-30 years in good health and CMV-seropositive.

This clone was recorded only once. The chain is built from TRBV19 and TRBJ2-2; TRBD2 matches at 8 bases. The V gene end was trimmed by 3 bases and the J gene end by 3 bases; junction bases not matched to a gene: 3. Per germline, CDR1 LNHDA and CDR2 SQIVND (reference sequence). The CDR3 totals 15 residues. The CDR3 loop reads CASSISGGHTGELFF. The DNA for the CDR3 is TGTGCCAGTAGTATTTCGGGGGGGCACACCGGGGAGCTGTTTTTT.

This sequence joins TRBV15 and TRBJ2-7, with TRBD2 matching 9 bases. Per germline, CDR1 LNHNV and CDR2 YYDKDF (reference sequence). The V and J ends lost 2 bases and 6 bases, in that order; junction bases with no gene match: 11. This CDR3 is 16 amino acids long. CDR3 nucleotides: TGTGCCACCAGCAGAAGACTAGCGGACCTCGTGAGCGAGCAGTACTTC. Translating it yields CATSRRLADLVSEQYF.

This clone has only a few counts. V is TRBV6-5 and J is TRBJ2-7; TRBD1 matches at 10 bases. The germline gives CDR1 MNHEY, CDR2 SVGAGI. V lost 7 bases and J lost 3; bases outside the gene matches: 6. The CDR3 has 14 residues. This chain's CDR3 is CASTQTGGLYEQYF. CDR3 DNA: TGTGCCAGCACTCAGACAGGGGGCCTCTACGAGCAGTACTTC.

Notes on this clone: Other DNA sequences from this sample encode an identical CDR3 as well. The chain employs TRBV15 and TRBJ1-5; D uncertain. CDR1 is LNHNV and CDR2 is YYDKDF in the germline V gene (reference sequence). This CDR3 is 16 amino acids long. Trimming cost V 0 bases and J 8 bases, with 17 bases left between them. The DNA for the CDR3 is TGTGCCACCAGCAGAGAAGCAGGTCAGGTCGGTGAGCCCCAGCATTTT. Its protein product is CATSREAGQVGEPQHF.

This clone has just one count. This chain uses TRBV28 with TRBJ1-4; D not certain. Trimming took off 8 bases at V and 8 bases at J, with 15 bases between the two ends. Germline CDR1 MDHEN, CDR2 SYDVKM. This CDR3 region has 13 residues. The CDR3 nucleotides read TGTGCCAGCCTCAGGCGCGGAGGAGAAAAACTGTTTTTT. It is translated as CASLRRGGEKLFF.

The V and J genes are TRBV7-6 and TRBJ2-7; 9 nucleotides align to TRBD1. There are 16 residues in the CDR3. With 5 bases clipped from V and 4 bases from J, the junction kept 12 bases outside the gene matches. Germline lookup yields CDR1 SGHVS and CDR2 FNYEAQ. CDR3 residues: CASSPIGQGRPYEQYF. The CDR3 bases are TGTGCCAGCAGCCCTATTGGACAGGGGCGACCTTACGAGCAGTACTTC.

J is TRBJ2-4 and V is TRBV27; maybe TRBD2 (5 bases). The V end was cut by 0 bases, the J end by 13 bases, with 13 bases between. This CDR3 is built from 13 residues. The germline V gene has CDR1 MNHEY and CDR2 SMNVEV (reference sequence). DNA for the CDR3: TGTGCCAGCAGTTTATCGATGCCAGGAGGCCAGTACTTC. Protein product: CASSLSMPGGQYF.

The gene calls are TRBV25-1 and TRBJ2-5; weak D call: TRBD1 (6 bases). Germline V gives CDR1 MGHDK, CDR2 SYGVNS. Trimming stripped 5 bases from V and 11 bases from J, with 18 bases between. This CDR3 spans 13 amino acids. CDR3 in amino acids: CASSYQGIEGQYF. CDR3 DNA: TGTGCCAGCAGTTACCAGGGGATTGAGGGGCAGTACTTC.

The genes are TRBV27 and TRBJ2-1; TRBD2 matches 7 bases. The CDR3 runs to 15 residues. J was trimmed by 3 bases and V by 6 bases; bases with no gene match: 8. CDR1 is MNHEY, CDR2 SMNVEV, per germline (reference sequence). This CDR3 is CASSLSGGDYNEQFF. Here the CDR3 DNA reads TGTGCCAGCAGCCTTAGTGGGGGGGACTACAATGAGCAGTTCTTC.

The chain has TRBV7-9 and TRBJ2-1; 10 bases agree with TRBD2. The germline gives CDR1 SEHNR, CDR2 FQNEAQ (reference sequence). The CDR3 sequence is 16 residues long. Losses at the gene ends were 1 base for V and 9 bases for J; bases not matched to a gene: 9. CDR3 bases: TGTGCCAGCAGCTTAGGTACTAGCGGGATTCCGAGTGAGCAGTTCTTC. This translates into CASSLGTSGIPSEQFF.

This clone was seen more than once but under ten times. The chain combines TRBV6-4 with TRBJ2-1, with 8 nucleotides matching TRBD2. V lost 1 base and J lost 0; bases outside the gene matches: 17. This CDR3 spans 21 amino acids. From germline, CDR1 is MRHNA and CDR2 SNTAGT. The CDR3 is CASSDFVRGLVGAFSYNEQFF. As DNA, the CDR3 is TGTGCCAGCAGTGACTTTGTCCGGGGACTAGTGGGGGCCTTCTCCTACAATGAGCAGTTCTTC.

Only one count was recorded for this clone. The rearrangement links TRBV29-1 to TRBJ1-1, with 8 bases matching TRBD1. The V gene's germline CDR1 is SQVTM and CDR2 ANQGSEA. J lost 1 base, V lost 7 bases, and 2 bases had no gene match. This CDR3 spans 12 amino acids. The CDR3 DNA follows: TGCAGCGGCAGGGGGCAGAACACTGAAGCTTTCTTT. Protein: CSGRGQNTEAFF.

The rearrangement joins TRBV6-1 to TRBJ1-4; D gene uncertain. Trimming removed 2 bases at V and 3 bases at J, with 13 bases between. The CDR3 sequence is 16 residues long. The germline gives CDR1 MNHNS, CDR2 SASEGT. CDR3 amino acids: CASSETVGVSNEKLFF. CDR3 coding DNA: TGTGCCAGCAGTGAAACGGTCGGGGTTTCTAATGAAAAACTGTTTTTT.

This chain uses TRBV4-1 with TRBJ2-6; D is uncertain. Trimming pared 1 base from V and 0 bases from J, leaving 4 bases between. Germline CDR1 MGHRA, CDR2 YSYEKL. The CDR3 extends over 15 amino acids. The CDR3 DNA follows: TGCGCCAGCAGCCAAGCCAGCTCTGGGGCCAACGTCCTGACTTTC. This codes for CASSQASSGANVLTF.

This clone was detected once. The final CDR3 position lacks the conserved phenylalanine or tryptophan, pointing to a likely read error. This chain uses TRBV14 with TRBJ1-6, with a weak D call TRBD1 (6 bases). The ends were cut back, 4 bases at V and 8 bases at J, with 9 bases in the middle. Germline V CDR1 and CDR2: SGHDN, FVKESK. This CDR3 region has 13 residues. The chain's CDR3 is CASSLGAHSPLHL. CDR3 nucleotides: TGTGCCAGCAGCCTGGGGGCGCATTCACCCCTCCACCTT.

This chain links TRBV7-9 with TRBJ2-5, with 9 nucleotides matching TRBD1. Germline CDR1 and CDR2: SEHNR and FQNEAQ (reference sequence). The CDR3 extends over 14 amino acids. After removal of 3 bases from V and 5 bases from J, the junction contained 4 bases not matched to a gene. The CDR3 spells CASSLGQGFETQYF. CDR3 sequence (DNA): TGTGCCAGCAGCTTGGGACAGGGTTTTGAGACCCAGTACTTC.